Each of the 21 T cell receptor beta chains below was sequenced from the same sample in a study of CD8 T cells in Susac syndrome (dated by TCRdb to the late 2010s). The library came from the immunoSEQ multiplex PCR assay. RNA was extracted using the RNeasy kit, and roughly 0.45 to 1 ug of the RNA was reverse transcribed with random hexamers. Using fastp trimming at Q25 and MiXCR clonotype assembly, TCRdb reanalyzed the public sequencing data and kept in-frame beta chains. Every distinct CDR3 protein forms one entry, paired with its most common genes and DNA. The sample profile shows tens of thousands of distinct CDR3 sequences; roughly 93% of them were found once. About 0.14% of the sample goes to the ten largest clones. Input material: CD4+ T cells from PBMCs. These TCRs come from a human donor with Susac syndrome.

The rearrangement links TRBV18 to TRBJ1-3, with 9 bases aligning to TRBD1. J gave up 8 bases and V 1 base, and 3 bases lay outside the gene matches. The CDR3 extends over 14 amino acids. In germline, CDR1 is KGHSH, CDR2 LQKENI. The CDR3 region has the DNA TGTGCCAGCTCACCACAGGGACAGGGCTACACCATATATTTT. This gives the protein CASSPQGQGYTIYF. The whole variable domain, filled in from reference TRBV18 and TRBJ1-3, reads NAGVMQNPRHLVRRRGQEARLRCSPMKGHSHVYWYRQLPEEGLKFMVYLQKENIIDESGMPKERFSAEFPKEGPSILRIQQVVRGDSAAYFCASSPQGQGYTIYFGEGSWLTVV.

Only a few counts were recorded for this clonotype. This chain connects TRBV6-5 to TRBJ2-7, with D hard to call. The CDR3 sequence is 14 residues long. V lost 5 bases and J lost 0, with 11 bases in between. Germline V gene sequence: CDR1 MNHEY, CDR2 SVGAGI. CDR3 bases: TGTGCCAGCAGTCCTAGGACGGACTCCTACGAGCAGTACTTC. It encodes CASSPRTDSYEQYF.

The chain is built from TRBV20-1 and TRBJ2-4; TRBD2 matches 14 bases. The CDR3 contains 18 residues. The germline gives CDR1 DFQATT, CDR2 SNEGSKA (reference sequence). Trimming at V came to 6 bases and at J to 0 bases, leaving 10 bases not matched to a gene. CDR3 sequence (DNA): TGCAGTGCCAGGACTAGCGGGGGGATTCTCCTAGCCAAAAACATTCAGTACTTC. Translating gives CSARTSGGILLAKNIQYF.

The CDR3 is CAWGQVSGETQYF. In DNA, the CDR3 is TGTGCCTGGGGACAGGTGTCCGGAGAGACCCAGTACTTC. The V call is TRBV30, the J call TRBJ2-5, with 7 positions matching TRBD1. In germline, CDR1 is GTSNPN, CDR2 SVGIG (reference sequence). The J segment lost 4 bases and the V segment lost 5 bases, leaving 7 bases of the junction unmatched. The CDR3 is 13 amino acids.

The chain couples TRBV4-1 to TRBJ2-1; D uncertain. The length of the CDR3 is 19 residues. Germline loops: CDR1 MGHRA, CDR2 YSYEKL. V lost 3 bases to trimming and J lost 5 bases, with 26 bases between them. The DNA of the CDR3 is TGCGCCAGCAGCCACAGAGATCGTCAGCGTAACGGGTTTAACAATGAGCAGTTCTTC. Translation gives CASSHRDRQRNGFNNEQFF.

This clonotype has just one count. CDR3 protein: CASNDAIWRLNYEQYF. The CDR3 coding sequence is TGTGCCAGCAACGACGCCATCTGGAGACTGAACTACGAGCAGTACTTC. V is TRBV7-8 and J is TRBJ2-7; D gene uncertain. This CDR3 is 16 amino acids long. The V and J ends lost 7 bases and 3 bases respectively, with 22 bases between them. Looked up from germline, CDR1 is SGHVS and CDR2 is FQNEAQ.

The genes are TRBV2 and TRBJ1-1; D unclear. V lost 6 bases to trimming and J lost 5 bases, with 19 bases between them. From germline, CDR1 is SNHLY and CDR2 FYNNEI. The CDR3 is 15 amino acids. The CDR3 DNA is TGTGCCAGCAGGCTAGTAGACTCCCTGGGGACTGAAGCTTTCTTT. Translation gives CASRLVDSLGTEAFF. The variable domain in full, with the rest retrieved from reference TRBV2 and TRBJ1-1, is EPEVTQTPSHQVTQMGQEVILRCVPISNHLYFYWYRQILGQKVEFLVSFYNNEISEKSEIFDDQFSVERPDGSNFTLKIRSTKLEDSAMYFCASRLVDSLGTEAFFGQGTRLTVV.

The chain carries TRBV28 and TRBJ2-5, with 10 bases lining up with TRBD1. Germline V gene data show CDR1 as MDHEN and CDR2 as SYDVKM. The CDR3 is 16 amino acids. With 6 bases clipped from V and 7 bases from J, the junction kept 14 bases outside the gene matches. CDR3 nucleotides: TGTGCCAGCAGCTCCCGGACAGGGGGTCTATCTGGGACCCAGTACTTC. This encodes CASSSRTGGLSGTQYF. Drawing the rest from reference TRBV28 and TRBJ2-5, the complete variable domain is DVKVTQSSRYLVKRTGEKVFLECVQDMDHENMFWYRQDPGLGLRLIYFSYDVKMKEKGDIPEGYSVSREKKERFSLILESASTNQTSMYLCASSSRTGGLSGTQYFGPGTRLLVL.

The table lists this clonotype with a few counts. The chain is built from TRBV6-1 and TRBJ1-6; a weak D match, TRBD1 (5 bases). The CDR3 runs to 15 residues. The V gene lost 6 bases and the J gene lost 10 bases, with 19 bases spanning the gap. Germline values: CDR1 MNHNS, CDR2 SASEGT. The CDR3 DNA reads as TGTGCCAGCAGCCCGCGGGGCAGGGAAGTGTCACCCCTCCACTTT. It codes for CASSPRGREVSPLHF.

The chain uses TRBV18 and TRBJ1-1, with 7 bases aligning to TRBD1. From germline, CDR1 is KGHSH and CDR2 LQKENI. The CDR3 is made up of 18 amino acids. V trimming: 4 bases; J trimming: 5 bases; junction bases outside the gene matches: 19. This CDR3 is CASSRLSTGTGRGTEAFF. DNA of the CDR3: TGTGCCAGCTCACGCCTATCGACAGGGACTGGGAGGGGTACTGAAGCTTTCTTT.

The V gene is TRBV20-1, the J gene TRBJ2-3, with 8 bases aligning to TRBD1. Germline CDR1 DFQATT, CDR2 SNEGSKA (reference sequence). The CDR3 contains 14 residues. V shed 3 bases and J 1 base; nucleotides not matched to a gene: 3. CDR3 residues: CSARTGEGTDTQYF. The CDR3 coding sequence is TGCAGTGCTAGGACAGGGGAGGGCACAGATACGCAGTATTTT.

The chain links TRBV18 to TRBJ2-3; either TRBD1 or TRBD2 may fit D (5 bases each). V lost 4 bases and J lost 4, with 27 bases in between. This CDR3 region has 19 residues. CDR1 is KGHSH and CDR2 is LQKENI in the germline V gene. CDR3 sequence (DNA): TGTGCCAGCTCACGTAGAACACCGGGACGATTGGGTCCGGCAGATACGCAGTATTTT. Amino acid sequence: CASSRRTPGRLGPADTQYF.

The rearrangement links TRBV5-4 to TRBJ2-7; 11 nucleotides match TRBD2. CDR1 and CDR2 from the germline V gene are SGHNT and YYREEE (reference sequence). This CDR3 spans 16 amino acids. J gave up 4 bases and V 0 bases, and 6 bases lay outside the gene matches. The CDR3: CASSLDLAGGLYEQYF. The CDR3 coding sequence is TGTGCCAGCAGCTTGGACCTAGCGGGGGGCCTTTACGAGCAGTACTTC.

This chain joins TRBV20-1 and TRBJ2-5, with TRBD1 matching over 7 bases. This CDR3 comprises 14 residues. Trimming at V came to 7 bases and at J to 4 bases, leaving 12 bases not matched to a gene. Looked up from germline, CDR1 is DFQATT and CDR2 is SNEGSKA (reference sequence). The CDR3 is CSVSAPGQIETQYF. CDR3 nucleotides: TGCAGTGTCTCCGCCCCGGGACAGATAGAGACCCAGTACTTC.

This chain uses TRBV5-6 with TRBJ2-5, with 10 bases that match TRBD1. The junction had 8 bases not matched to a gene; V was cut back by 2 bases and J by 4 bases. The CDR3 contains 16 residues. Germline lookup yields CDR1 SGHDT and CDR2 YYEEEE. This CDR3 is CASSFLGRDRGETQYF. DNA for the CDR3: TGTGCCAGCAGCTTCCTGGGCCGGGACAGGGGAGAGACCCAGTACTTC.

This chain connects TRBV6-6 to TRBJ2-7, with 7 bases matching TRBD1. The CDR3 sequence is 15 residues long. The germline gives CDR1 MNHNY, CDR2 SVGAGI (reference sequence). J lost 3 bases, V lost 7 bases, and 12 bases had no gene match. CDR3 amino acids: CASTQTGTVNYEQYF. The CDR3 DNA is TGTGCCAGCACACAGACCGGGACAGTGAACTACGAGCAGTACTTC.

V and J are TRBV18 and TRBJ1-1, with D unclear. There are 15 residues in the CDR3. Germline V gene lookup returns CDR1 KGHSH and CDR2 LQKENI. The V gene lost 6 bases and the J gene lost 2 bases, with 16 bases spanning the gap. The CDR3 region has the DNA TGTGCCAGCTCCCCGTCGGGTCGGGAAAACACTGAAGCTTTCTTT. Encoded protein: CASSPSGRENTEAFF.

The CDR3 DNA reads as TGCGCCAGCAGCTTGGTCGGGGCCGAGAGGATAGATACGCAGTATTTT. This encodes CASSLVGAERIDTQYF. V gene TRBV5-1 combines with J gene TRBJ2-3; the D call may be TRBD1 or TRBD2 (5 bases each). Germline V gene data show CDR1 as SGHRS and CDR2 as YFSETQ. The CDR3 extends over 16 amino acids. V lost 0 bases and J 5 bases, leaving 16 bases between the germline ends.

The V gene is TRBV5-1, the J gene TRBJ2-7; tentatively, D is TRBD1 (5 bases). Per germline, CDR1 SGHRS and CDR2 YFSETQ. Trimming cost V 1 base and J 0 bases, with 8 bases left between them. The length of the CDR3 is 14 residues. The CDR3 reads CASSLTGNSYEQYF. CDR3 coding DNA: TGCGCCAGCAGCTTGACAGGAAACTCCTACGAGCAGTACTTC. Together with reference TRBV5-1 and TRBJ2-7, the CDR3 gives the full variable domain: KAGVTQTPRYLIKTRGQQVTLSCSPISGHRSVSWYQQTPGQGLQFLFEYFSETQRNKGNFPGRFSGRQFSNSRSEMNVSTLELGDSALYLCASSLTGNSYEQYFGPGTRLTVT.

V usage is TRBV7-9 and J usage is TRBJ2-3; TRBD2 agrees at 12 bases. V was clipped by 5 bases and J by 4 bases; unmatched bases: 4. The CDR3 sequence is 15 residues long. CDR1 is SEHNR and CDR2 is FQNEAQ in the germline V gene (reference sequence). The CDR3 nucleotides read TGTGCCAGCAGCATGACTAGCGGGGGAGCAGATACGCAGTATTTT. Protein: CASSMTSGGADTQYF.

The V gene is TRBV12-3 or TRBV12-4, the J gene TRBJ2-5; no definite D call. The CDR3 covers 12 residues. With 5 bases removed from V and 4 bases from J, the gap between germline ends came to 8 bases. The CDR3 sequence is CASSRRPETQYF. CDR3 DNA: TGTGCCAGCAGTCGCAGGCCAGAGACCCAGTACTTC.